The clone carrying this T cell receptor (beta chain) was observed once. The V and J ends lost 5 bases and 4 bases respectively, with 18 bases between them. The germline V gene has CDR1 SGHNT and CDR2 YYREEE (reference sequence). This CDR3 is built from 15 residues. The protocol was immunoSEQ multiplex PCR, while the TCRdb copy is restricted to in-frame clones and leaves out a portion. Among under 35,000 clones listed, approximately 86% were seen once. Time point here: time of PML onset. The data are from a study of multiple sclerosis patients with progressive multifocal leukoencephalopathy. V and J are TRBV5-4 and TRBJ1-2, with D maybe TRBD1 (5 bases). This receptor was obtained from a woman aged 35 to 49 with progressive multifocal leukoencephalopathy. The source material was PBMCs, sampled from a patient treated with natalizumab. The CDR3 loop reads CASSPWGEPSYGYTF. As DNA, the CDR3 is TGTGCCAGCAGTCCGTGGGGGGAACCCTCCTATGGCTACACCTTC. Together with reference TRBV5-4 and TRBJ1-2, the CDR3 gives the full variable domain: ETGVTQSPTHLIKTRGQQVTLRCSSQSGHNTVSWYQQALGQGPQFIFQYYREEENGRGNFPPRFSGLQFPNYSSELNVNALELDDSALYLCASSPWGEPSYGYTFGSGTRLTVV.